This note documents a single TCR beta chain sequence. The junction and the germline gene differ at one end; a read error may be behind it. These data are taken from a study of blood T cell repertoires in COVID-19. The overall study: Whether acute or convalescent, the COVID-19 samples came from the United States, Italy and Spain. Nucleic acid was either cDNA or gDNA, and it came from T cells, B-cell-depleted T cells, or PBMCs.

Authors' data handling: Amplified reference gene primers provided the basis for estimating nucleated cell counts. Libraries were prepared by immunoSEQ multiplex PCR; TCRdb keeps only in-frame clonotypes and omits some of them. That table furnishes V, J and clone size, whereas the DNA furnished D and trimming. The data hold roughly 150,000 clones, with around 80% observed a single time. This CDR3 contains 15 residues. Germline V gene sequence: CDR1 SGHNT, CDR2 YENEEA. The specimen was peripheral blood. The origin of this receptor is a woman aged 50 to 65 with acute or convalescent COVID-19. This chain links TRBV11-3 with TRBJ2-6, with D possibly being TRBD2 (5 bases). The CDR3 is CASSLGGSEANVLTF. CDR3 DNA: TGTGCCAGCAGCTTAGGAGGGTCTGAGGCCAACGTCCTGACTTTC.